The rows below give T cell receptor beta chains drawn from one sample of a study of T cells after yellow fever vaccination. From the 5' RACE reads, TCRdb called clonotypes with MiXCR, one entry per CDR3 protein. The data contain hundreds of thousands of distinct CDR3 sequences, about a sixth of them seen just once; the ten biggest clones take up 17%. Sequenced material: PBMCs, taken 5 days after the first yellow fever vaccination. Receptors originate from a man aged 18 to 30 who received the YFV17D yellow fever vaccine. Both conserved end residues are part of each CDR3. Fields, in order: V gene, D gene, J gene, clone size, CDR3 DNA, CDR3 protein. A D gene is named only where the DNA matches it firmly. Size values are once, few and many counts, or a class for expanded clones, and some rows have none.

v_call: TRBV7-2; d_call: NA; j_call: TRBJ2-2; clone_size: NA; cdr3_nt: TGTGCCAGCAGCTTAATCCCCAGGACCGGGGAGCTGTTTTTT; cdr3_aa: CASSLIPRTGELFF
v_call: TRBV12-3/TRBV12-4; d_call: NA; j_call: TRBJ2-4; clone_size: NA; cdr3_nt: TGTGCCAGCACCCCCGATCGAGGAACGATAGCCAAAAACATTCAGTACTTC; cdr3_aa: CASTPDRGTIAKNIQYF
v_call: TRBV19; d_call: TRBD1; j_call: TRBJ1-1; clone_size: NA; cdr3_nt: TGTGCCAGTAGAGGGGGCGATTACACTGAAGCTTTCTTT; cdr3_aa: CASRGGDYTEAFF
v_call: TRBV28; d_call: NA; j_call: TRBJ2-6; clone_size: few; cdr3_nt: TGTGCCAGCCTGGGCAGGGGAGGCTCTGGGGCCAACGTCCTGACTTTC; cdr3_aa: CASLGRGGSGANVLTF
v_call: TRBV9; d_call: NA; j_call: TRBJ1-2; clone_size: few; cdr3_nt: TGTGCCAGCAATCTCCGGGGAGGGACCCACAGCTACACCTTC; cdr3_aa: CASNLRGGTHSYTF
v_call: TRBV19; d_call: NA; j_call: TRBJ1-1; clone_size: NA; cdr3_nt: TGTGCCAGTAGTATAAGTCCAGGGCTGAACACTGAAGCTTTCTTT; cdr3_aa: CASSISPGLNTEAFF
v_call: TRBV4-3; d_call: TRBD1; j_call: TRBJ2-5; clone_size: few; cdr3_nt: TGCGCCAGCAGCCAAGATGGGACAGACGCCCAAGAGACCCAGTACTTC; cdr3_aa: CASSQDGTDAQETQYF
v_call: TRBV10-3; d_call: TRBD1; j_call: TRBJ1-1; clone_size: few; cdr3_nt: TGTGCCATCAGTGTGGACAGGGGAAACACTGAAGCTTTCTTT; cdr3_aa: CAISVDRGNTEAFF
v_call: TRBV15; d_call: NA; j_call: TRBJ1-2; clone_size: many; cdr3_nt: TGTGCCACCAGTAGTCGAGGGCGAGATTATGGCTACACCTTC; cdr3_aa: CATSSRGRDYGYTF
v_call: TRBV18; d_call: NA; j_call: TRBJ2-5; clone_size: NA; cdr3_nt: TGTGCCAGCTCACCATCCGGGGGCGCCGGAGAGACCCAGTACTTC; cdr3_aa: CASSPSGGAGETQYF
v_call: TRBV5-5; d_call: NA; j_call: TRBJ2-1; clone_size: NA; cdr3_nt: TGTGCCAGCAGCTTCCAGGGGATTGACAATGAGCAGTTCTTC; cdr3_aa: CASSFQGIDNEQFF
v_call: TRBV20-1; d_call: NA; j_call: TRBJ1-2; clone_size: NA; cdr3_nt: TGCAGTGCTAGTGATGGCTACACCTTC; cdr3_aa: CSASDGYTF
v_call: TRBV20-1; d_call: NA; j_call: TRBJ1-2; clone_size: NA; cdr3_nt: TGCAGTGCTGGGAAACAGGCGAAGGGGAATGGCTACACCTTC; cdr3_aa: CSAGKQAKGNGYTF
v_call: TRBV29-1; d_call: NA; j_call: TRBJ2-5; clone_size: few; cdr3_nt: TGCAGCGTTGAAGACCCTCAGACCCAGTACTTC; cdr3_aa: CSVEDPQTQYF
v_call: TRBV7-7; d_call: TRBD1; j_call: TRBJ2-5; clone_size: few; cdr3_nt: TGTGCTAGCAGCTCCAACAGGGGAGAGACCCAGTACTTC; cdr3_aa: CASSSNRGETQYF
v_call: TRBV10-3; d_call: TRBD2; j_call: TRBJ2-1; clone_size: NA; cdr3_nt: TGTGCCATCAGTTCGCCTAGCGGGGGAGACCGTCGCAATGAGCAGTTCTTC; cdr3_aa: CAISSPSGGDRRNEQFF
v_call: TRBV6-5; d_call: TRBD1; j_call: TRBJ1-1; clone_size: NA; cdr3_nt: TGTGCCAGCAGTTACTCGGGACAGCTGAACACTGAAGCTTTCTTT; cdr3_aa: CASSYSGQLNTEAFF
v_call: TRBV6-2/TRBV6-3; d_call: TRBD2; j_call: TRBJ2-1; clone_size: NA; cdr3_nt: TGTGCCAGCAGTTTTAGTACTAGCGGGGGTAGCTCCTACAATGAGCAGTTCTTC; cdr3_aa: CASSFSTSGGSSYNEQFF
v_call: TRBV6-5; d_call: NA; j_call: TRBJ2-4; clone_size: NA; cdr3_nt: TGTGCCAACGGGTGGGCCGGGGGCGTTCAGTACTTC; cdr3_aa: CANGWAGGVQYF
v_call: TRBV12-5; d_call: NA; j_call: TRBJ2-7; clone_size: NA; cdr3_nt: TGTGCTAGTGCCAGGGACCTTTCCTACGAGCAGTACTTC; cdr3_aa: CASARDLSYEQYF
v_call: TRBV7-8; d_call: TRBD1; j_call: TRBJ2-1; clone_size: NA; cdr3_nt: TGTGCCAGCAGCCTCAGGGGGCCACGATTTCACAATGAGCAGTTCTTC; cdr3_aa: CASSLRGPRFHNEQFF
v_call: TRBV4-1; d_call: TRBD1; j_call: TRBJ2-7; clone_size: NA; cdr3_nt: TGCGCCAGCAGCCAAGAGACAGGGCTCGCCTACGAGCAGTACTTC; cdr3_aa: CASSQETGLAYEQYF